One sample yielded the 32 T cell receptor beta chains listed below, sequenced in a study of T cell repertoires in cytomegalovirus infection. TCRdb re-called the reads with MiXCR, one entry per CDR3 protein. The sample has almost 500,000 distinct CDR3 sequences; about 11% are singletons. The specimen was PBMCs. These receptors all stem from a human donor in good health (CMV status not recorded). Some clones in this sample may be carry-over from other donors' samples.

This clonotype was counted many times. The chain uses TRBV5-5 and TRBJ2-5; D perhaps matches TRBD1 (6 bases). CDR3 size: 15 residues. Germline CDR1 and CDR2: SGHKS and YYEKEE (reference sequence). Trimming took 3 bases from V and 0 from J, leaving 12 bases between them. The CDR3 protein is CASSSPGHNQETQYF. CDR3 sequence (DNA): TGTGCCAGCAGCTCCCCGGGACACAACCAAGAGACCCAGTACTTC.

This chain links TRBV27 with TRBJ2-4; tentatively, D is TRBD1 (5 bases). There are 14 residues in the CDR3. Trimming took 4 bases from V and 6 from J, leaving 13 bases between them. Per the germline V gene, CDR1 is MNHEY and CDR2 is SMNVEV (reference sequence). CDR3 region: CASSSDRRGNIQYF. In nucleotides, the CDR3 is TGTGCCAGCAGTTCAGACAGAAGGGGAAACATTCAGTACTTC.

As concerns this clonotype: Possible read error: a much larger clone is one base away. This is likely a read error, given that the CDR3 carries no conserved phenylalanine or tryptophan at its end. The V and J genes are TRBV5-1 and TRBJ1-1; D not certain. This CDR3 is built from 14 residues. Germline CDR1 reads SGHRS; CDR2 reads YFSETQ. Trimming stripped 0 bases from V and 5 bases from J, with 11 bases between. For the CDR3, the DNA is TGCGCCAGCAGCTTGGTCGGCAAGGGAACTGAAGCTTTCTTA. Protein: CASSLVGKGTEAFL.

This clonotype came up a few times. V is TRBV29-1 and J is TRBJ2-7; a possible D gene is TRBD2 (5 bases). The CDR3 has 12 residues. The V end was cut by 5 bases, the J end by 7 bases, with 15 bases between. The germline CDR1 and CDR2 sequences are SQVTM and ANQGSEA. This chain's CDR3 is CSVTGSAGEQYF. DNA for the CDR3: TGCAGCGTTACGGGGTCGGCGGGTGAGCAGTACTTC.

The V call is TRBV6-2 or TRBV6-3, the J call TRBJ2-5; tentatively, D is TRBD1 or TRBD2 (5 bases each). The V and J ends lost 5 bases and 2 bases respectively, with 15 bases between them. The CDR3 contains 15 residues. Germline-derived CDR1 and CDR2 are MNHEY and SVGEGT. In DNA form, the CDR3 reads TGTGCCAGCAGTGCTGCAGGGACCCCTCAAGAGACCCAGTACTTC. Its translation is CASSAAGTPQETQYF.

There are many counts of this clonotype. The rearrangement links TRBV19 to TRBJ2-1; D could derive from TRBD1 or TRBD2 (6 bases each). There are 14 residues in the CDR3. Trimming cost V 6 bases and J 3 bases, with 12 bases left between them. The germline CDR1 and CDR2 sequences are LNHDA and SQIVND (reference sequence). In DNA form, the CDR3 reads TGTGCCAGTAGCGGGGGCGAGCTCTACAATGAGCAGTTCTTC. Translated, it gives CASSGGELYNEQFF.

This clonotype was detected many times. This sequence joins TRBV5-1 and TRBJ1-1; TRBD1 agrees at 10 bases. The CDR3 totals 16 residues. CDR1 is SGHRS, CDR2 YFSETQ, per germline. V lost 6 bases and J lost 0; bases outside the gene matches: 8. Written as DNA, the CDR3 is TGCGCCAGCAAAAGGACAGGGGGGGAGCTGAACACTGAAGCTTTCTTT. Translation gives CASKRTGGELNTEAFF. The full variable domain, in which reference TRBV5-1 and TRBJ1-1 provide the parts outside the CDR3, is KAGVTQTPRYLIKTRGQQVTLSCSPISGHRSVSWYQQTPGQGLQFLFEYFSETQRNKGNFPGRFSGRQFSNSRSEMNVSTLELGDSALYLCASKRTGGELNTEAFFGQGTRLTVV.

This clonotype was observed at least ten times. V gene TRBV19 combines with J gene TRBJ2-7; D ambiguous. This CDR3 spans 12 amino acids. The V gene lost 3 bases and the J gene lost 2 bases, with 5 bases spanning the gap. The germline V gene has CDR1 LNHDA and CDR2 SQIVND (reference sequence). CDR3 amino acids: CASSIGAYEQYF. Written as DNA, the CDR3 is TGTGCCAGTAGTATCGGCGCCTACGAGCAGTACTTC.

This clonotype was observed at least ten times. The chain links TRBV7-6 to TRBJ1-4; D perhaps matches TRBD1 (5 bases). This CDR3 has 16 residues. Trimming left V 3 bases short and J 4 bases short, with 15 bases between. In germline, CDR1 is SGHVS, CDR2 FNYEAQ. The CDR3 protein is CASSFSVGVYNEKLFF. Here the CDR3 DNA reads TGTGCCAGCAGCTTCTCCGTAGGGGTGTATAATGAAAAACTGTTTTTT.

This clonotype was counted many times. The chain carries TRBV7-3 and TRBJ2-7; tentatively, D is TRBD1 (5 bases). This CDR3 has 13 residues. V gave up 5 bases and J gave up 0 bases, with 8 bases separating them. Germline V gives CDR1 SGHTA, CDR2 FQGTGA. CDR3 loop: CASSQGNSYEQYF. CDR3 nucleotides: TGTGCCAGCAGCCAGGGAAACTCCTACGAGCAGTACTTC. Filled out from reference TRBV7-3 and TRBJ2-7, the complete variable domain reads GAGVSQTPSNKVTEKGKYVELRCDPISGHTALYWYRQSLGQGPEFLIYFQGTGAADDSGLPNDRFFAVRPEGSVSTLKIQRTERGDSAVYLCASSQGNSYEQYFGPGTRLTVT.

The chain employs TRBV9 and TRBJ2-3; TRBD1 matches at 7 bases. Per the germline V gene, CDR1 is SGDLS and CDR2 is YYNGEE. With V trimmed by 0 bases and J by 4 bases, 8 bases remained unmatched. The length of the CDR3 is 16 residues. CDR3 region: CASSVAEGAGADTQYF. CDR3 in DNA: TGTGCCAGCAGCGTAGCTGAGGGGGCCGGCGCAGATACGCAGTATTTT.

This clonotype was recorded at least ten times. V gene TRBV6-5 combines with J gene TRBJ1-6; no definite D call. The CDR3 runs 13 residues. The germline CDR1 and CDR2 sequences are MNHEY and SVGAGI. The V and J ends lost 0 bases and 15 bases respectively, with 12 bases between them. The CDR3 DNA reads TGTGCCAGCAGTTACTCGCTCCAGAGCGTCCTCCACTTT. Translated: CASSYSLQSVLHF.

This clonotype was recorded a few times. The chain is built from TRBV2 and TRBJ2-3, with D unclear. The ends were cut back, 6 bases at V and 1 base at J, with 8 bases in the middle. The CDR3 length is 13 residues. Germline V gene lookup returns CDR1 SNHLY and CDR2 FYNNEI. CDR3 sequence (DNA): TGTGCCAGCAGGCCGGACGGCACAGATACGCAGTATTTT. It translates to CASRPDGTDTQYF.

This clonotype was observed many times. V is TRBV7-9 and J is TRBJ2-7; 7 positions agree with TRBD1. This CDR3 spans 16 amino acids. CDR1 and CDR2 (germline): SEHNR, FQNEAQ (reference sequence). Trimming cost V 5 bases and J 0 bases; bases outside gene matches: 10. The CDR3 loop is CASSERGTANSYEQYF. The CDR3 DNA sequence: TGTGCCAGCAGCGAACGAGGGACAGCTAACTCCTACGAGCAGTACTTC. The full variable domain, its missing parts supplied by reference TRBV7-9 and TRBJ2-7, is DTGVSQNPRHKITKRGQNVTFRCDPISEHNRLYWYRQTLGQGPEFLTYFQNEAQLEKSRLLSDRFSAERPKGSFSTLEIQRTEQGDSAMYLCASSERGTANSYEQYFGPGTRLTVT.

In this sample, this clonotype turned up many times. This rearrangement joins TRBV7-6 to TRBJ2-1; TRBD1 aligns across 7 bases. Germline assignment: CDR1 SGHVS and CDR2 FNYEAQ. The CDR3 runs to 13 residues. V lost 2 bases and J lost 8; bases outside the gene matches: 3. The CDR3 nucleotides are TGTGCCAGCAGCTTAAGTGGGACAGATGAGCAGTTCTTC. This codes for CASSLSGTDEQFF. The full variable domain, in which reference TRBV7-6 and TRBJ2-1 provide the parts outside the CDR3, is GAGVSQSPRYKVTKRGQDVALRCDPISGHVSLYWYRQALGQGPEFLTYFNYEAQQDKSGLPNDRFSAERPEGSISTLTIQRTEQRDSAMYRCASSLSGTDEQFFGPGTRLTVL.

This clonotype was detected ten times or more. The chain carries TRBV12-3 or TRBV12-4 and TRBJ1-1; TRBD1 agrees at 7 bases. V shed 3 bases, J shed 0 bases, and the junction held 4 bases outside the gene matches. The CDR3 extends over 15 amino acids. Here the CDR3 DNA reads TGTGCCAGCAGTTTCCAGACAGGGCTGAACACTGAAGCTTTCTTT. This translates into CASSFQTGLNTEAFF.

The table lists this clonotype with a few counts. V usage is TRBV20-1 and J usage is TRBJ2-3; TRBD2 aligns across 9 bases. Unmatched junction bases numbered 5, after V lost 0 bases and J lost 1 base. The CDR3 has 16 amino acids. From germline, CDR1 is DFQATT and CDR2 SNEGSKA (reference sequence). CDR3: CSARDQLAGGTDTQYF. The CDR3 nucleotides read TGCAGTGCTAGAGATCAGTTAGCGGGGGGCACAGATACGCAGTATTTT.

This clonotype appeared many times. The chain carries TRBV4-1 and TRBJ2-2; 9 nucleotides align to TRBD1. V shed 2 bases, J shed 8 bases, and the junction held 12 bases outside the gene matches. The CDR3 is made up of 17 amino acids. Germline V gene lookup returns CDR1 MGHRA and CDR2 YSYEKL. In DNA, the CDR3 is TGCGCCAGCAGCCAAATCAACCGGGACAGGGCGAAGGGGGAGCTGTTTTTT. Translation gives CASSQINRDRAKGELFF.

The V and J genes are TRBV12-3 or TRBV12-4 and TRBJ1-2; no definite D call. The CDR3 extends over 13 amino acids. With 7 bases removed from V and 4 bases from J, the gap between germline ends came to 13 bases. In DNA, the CDR3 is TGTGCCAGCAACGTCGACATGATCTATGGCTACACCTTC. Amino acids: CASNVDMIYGYTF.

This clonotype has at least ten counts. This chain connects TRBV14 to TRBJ1-2; 8 positions agree with TRBD1. This CDR3 is 15 amino acids long. Trimming took 4 bases from V and 2 from J; bases not matched to a gene: 6. Germline CDR1 and CDR2: SGHDN and FVKESK. DNA of the CDR3: TGTGCCAGCAGCCGAGGACAGGGCCCAAACTATGGCTACACCTTC. Translation: CASSRGQGPNYGYTF.

This clonotype was counted between two and nine times. The rearrangement links TRBV24-1 to TRBJ1-5, with D hard to call. With 2 bases removed from V and 3 bases from J, the gap between germline ends came to 16 bases. The CDR3 contains 17 residues. The germline V gene encodes CDR1 KGHDR and CDR2 SFDVKD. As DNA, the CDR3 is TGTGCCACCAGTGATTGGAGCTACACGAACCCCAATCAGCCCCAGCATTTT. Protein sequence: CATSDWSYTNPNQPQHF.

Ten or more counts support this clonotype. The chain recombines TRBV28 with TRBJ2-7; weak D call: TRBD2 (6 bases). Looked up from germline, CDR1 is MDHEN and CDR2 is SYDVKM. Deletions cut 9 bases from V and 3 bases from J, with 15 bases between. CDR3 length: 13 residues. The CDR3: CASWGGENYEQYF. The CDR3 nucleotides read TGTGCCAGTTGGGGCGGGGAAAACTACGAGCAGTACTTC.

This rearrangement joins TRBV4-1 to TRBJ2-1; D remains ambiguous. CDR3 length: 14 amino acids. Between the trimmed V and J ends, which lost 1 base and 5 bases, there was a span of 9 bases. Germline-derived CDR1 and CDR2 are MGHRA and YSYEKL. CDR3 DNA: TGCGCCAGCAGCCAAGCCGCCAACCACAATGAGCAGTTCTTC. Its translation is CASSQAANHNEQFF.

This clonotype was seen repeatedly, ten times or more. For the CDR3, the DNA is TGTGCCAGCGGATCTTCCGGGACAGGGGGATACAATGAGCAGTTCTTC. Translated, it gives CASGSSGTGGYNEQFF. This sequence joins TRBV6-1 and TRBJ2-1, with TRBD1 identical over 11 bases. Germline CDR1 is MNHNS and CDR2 is SASEGT. The CDR3 is made up of 16 amino acids. V lost 8 bases to trimming and J lost 4 bases; unmatched junction nucleotides: 10.

This clonotype was found many times. The rearrangement joins TRBV28 to TRBJ1-4, with TRBD1 matching over 9 bases. Germline assignment: CDR1 MDHEN and CDR2 SYDVKM. This CDR3 region has 16 residues. With 5 bases clipped from V and 4 bases from J, the junction kept 8 bases outside the gene matches. The CDR3 DNA reads as TGTGCCAGCAGTCTCATCCCGGGACAGGGTAATGAAAAACTGTTTTTT. Amino acids: CASSLIPGQGNEKLFF.

This clonotype was observed a few times. V usage is TRBV28 and J usage is TRBJ2-5, with 13 positions matching TRBD2. V dropped 4 bases and J dropped 3; count of bases not matched to a gene: 5. CDR1 and CDR2 from the germline V gene are MDHEN and SYDVKM. The CDR3 runs to 16 residues. This CDR3 reads CASSSIGTSGKETQYF. In DNA, the CDR3 is TGTGCCAGCAGTTCCATCGGGACTAGCGGGAAAGAGACCCAGTACTTC.

The chain couples TRBV30 to TRBJ2-5, with TRBD1 matching over 8 bases. The CDR3 consists of 15 residues. Germline lookup yields CDR1 GTSNPN and CDR2 SVGIG (reference sequence). V gave up 5 bases and J gave up 4 bases; unmatched junction bases: 12. CDR3 nucleotides: TGTGCCTGGCTGCCGGCCAGGGGGCTCGGAGAGACCCAGTACTTC. Its translation: CAWLPARGLGETQYF.

The sample holds many counts of this clonotype. This chain uses TRBV4-2 with TRBJ2-4; 9 nucleotides align to TRBD2. The CDR3 has 14 residues. V was clipped by 4 bases and J by 5 bases; unmatched bases: 3. CDR1 and CDR2 (germline): LGHNA, YNFKEQ. The CDR3 region is CASSPLAGENIQYF. CDR3 nucleotides: TGTGCCAGCAGCCCGTTAGCGGGGGAAAACATTCAGTACTTC.

This clonotype came up a few times. The chain carries TRBV10-3 and TRBJ1-5; the D is unclear. V gave up 0 bases and J gave up 4 bases, with 7 bases separating them. CDR1 ENHRY and CDR2 SYGVKD come from the germline V gene. CDR3 size: 14 residues. DNA for the CDR3: TGTGCCATCAGTGAGTCGCAGTGGAATCAGCCCCAGCATTTT. This codes for CAISESQWNQPQHF.

This clonotype was counted at least ten times. The chain is built from TRBV19 and TRBJ2-5; tentative D call: TRBD1 (6 bases). The CDR3 has 15 amino acids. The V gene's germline CDR1 is LNHDA and CDR2 SQIVND (reference sequence). Trimming removed 6 bases from V and 4 bases from J, with 18 bases in between. The CDR3 loop is CASSEGHPEGETQYF. CDR3 DNA: TGTGCCAGTAGCGAGGGACACCCTGAGGGAGAGACCCAGTACTTC. Using reference TRBV19 and TRBJ2-5 for the parts outside the CDR3, the full variable domain is DGGITQSPKYLFRKEGQNVTLSCEQNLNHDAMYWYRQDPGQGLRLIYYSQIVNDFQKGDIAEGYSVSREKKESFPLTVTSAQKNPTAFYLCASSEGHPEGETQYFGPGTRLLVL.

This clonotype appeared many times. The chain couples TRBV23-1 to TRBJ2-7; perhaps TRBD1 as D (6 bases). TRBV23-1 is marked as an open reading frame, function uncertain. CDR3 length: 16 residues. Trimming cost V 3 bases and J 0 bases, with 15 bases left between them. CDR3 DNA: TGCGCCAGCAGTCATATACCCACAGGGCTCTCCTACGAGCAGTACTTC. Translating it yields CASSHIPTGLSYEQYF.

The sample holds many counts of this clonotype. The V gene is TRBV14, the J gene TRBJ1-2; 9 bases agree with TRBD1. The CDR3 is 15 residues long. Germline trimming cut 5 bases from V and 5 bases from J; bases unmatched to any gene: 9. Per the germline V gene, CDR1 is SGHDN and CDR2 is FVKESK. As DNA, the CDR3 is TGTGCCAGCAGCTACCCGGGACAGGGCAATTATGGCTACACCTTC. Translating gives CASSYPGQGNYGYTF.